Below are 21 T cell receptor beta chains sequenced from a single sample in a study of identical twins. One entry per CDR3 protein, called by TCRdb with MiXCR from the 5' RACE reads. The sample yields roughly 1.6 million distinct CDR3 sequences, 32% seen once. The sample taken for sequencing was cord blood. The receptor source for this set is a newborn girl in good health.

This clonotype was detected only a few times. The chain is built from TRBV15 and TRBJ2-3; D unresolved. The V gene lost 1 base and the J gene lost 4 bases, with 9 bases spanning the gap. This CDR3 spans 14 amino acids. The germline V gene has CDR1 LNHNV and CDR2 YYDKDF (reference sequence). The CDR3, as DNA: TGTGCCACCAGCAGAGTGGGCGGTGCAGATACGCAGTATTTT. Protein product: CATSRVGGADTQYF.

This sequence joins TRBV25-1 and TRBJ2-1; 10 nucleotides align to TRBD2. CDR1 and CDR2 from the germline V gene are MGHDK and SYGVNS. This CDR3 is 16 amino acids long. The V gene end was trimmed by 4 bases and the J gene end by 7 bases; junction bases not matched to a gene: 10. CDR3 in amino acids: CASSGPPTSGVNEQFF. CDR3 DNA: TGTGCCAGCAGTGGGCCCCCTACTAGCGGGGTGAATGAGCAGTTCTTC.

The gene calls are TRBV12-3 or TRBV12-4 and TRBJ2-5; 8 bases agree with TRBD2. V lost 6 bases to trimming and J lost 5 bases; unmatched junction nucleotides: 11. The CDR3 loop spans 15 amino acids. The CDR3 region is CASSPSGGGGETQYF. CDR3 in DNA: TGTGCCAGCAGCCCGTCCGGGGGGGGTGGGGAGACCCAGTACTTC.

The sample holds a few counts of this clonotype. The chain couples TRBV2 to TRBJ1-2, with 9 bases fitting TRBD1. Germline V gives CDR1 SNHLY, CDR2 FYNNEI. The CDR3 consists of 17 residues. The junction had 9 bases not matched to a gene; V was cut back by 4 bases and J by 0 bases. CDR3 in amino acids: CASSVDRGKQPNYGYTF. The CDR3, as DNA: TGTGCCAGCAGTGTAGACAGGGGGAAGCAACCTAACTATGGCTACACCTTC.

Comment on this clonotype: Germline and junction disagree at one end, which may indicate a read error. V is TRBV12-3 or TRBV12-4 and J is TRBJ2-1; tentatively, D is TRBD2 (7 bases). The CDR3 is made up of 18 amino acids. The CDR3 DNA reads TGTGCCAGCAGTTCGTTAAGGGGGAGCGGGGCCTCCTACAGTGAGCAGTTCTTC. Amino acid sequence: CASSSLRGSGASYSEQFF.

This clonotype turned up a few times. This chain connects TRBV20-1 to TRBJ2-2, with 8 bases identical to TRBD1. With 7 bases clipped from V and 1 base from J, the junction kept 2 bases outside the gene matches. The V gene's germline CDR1 is DFQATT and CDR2 SNEGSKA (reference sequence). There are 13 residues in the CDR3. DNA for the CDR3: TGCAGTGGGGGGACAGGGAACACCGGGGAGCTGTTTTTT. Protein: CSGGTGNTGELFF.

This clonotype has just one count. The chain links TRBV6-6 to TRBJ2-1; D is uncertain. The CDR3 is 11 residues long. CDR1 is MNHNY, CDR2 SVGAGI, per germline (reference sequence). With 6 bases removed from V and 7 bases from J, the gap between germline ends came to 7 bases. CDR3 sequence reads: CASRDPNEQFF. DNA for the CDR3: TGTGCCAGCAGAGATCCTAATGAGCAGTTCTTC.

This chain uses TRBV15 with TRBJ1-5, with 7 bases identical to TRBD1. CDR1 LNHNV and CDR2 YYDKDF come from the germline V gene (reference sequence). V lost 0 bases, J lost 5 bases, and 7 bases stayed unmatched. The CDR3 covers 16 residues. The CDR3 spells CATSRDRQGFDQPQHF. DNA of the CDR3: TGTGCCACCAGCAGAGATAGACAGGGCTTTGATCAGCCCCAGCATTTT.

This clonotype was observed a handful of times. The chain couples TRBV7-9 to TRBJ1-2; 12 bases are a match to TRBD1. Germline V lookup: CDR1 SEHNR, CDR2 FQNEAQ (reference sequence). The CDR3 extends over 14 amino acids. The V gene end was trimmed by 3 bases and the J gene end by 8 bases; junction bases not matched to a gene: 4. This chain's CDR3 is CASSLGQGAEGYTF. The CDR3 nucleotides read TGTGCCAGCAGCTTGGGACAGGGGGCGGAGGGCTACACCTTC.

A few counts support this clonotype. This chain connects TRBV5-5 to TRBJ2-7, with 9 bases aligning to TRBD1. Germline lookup yields CDR1 SGHKS and CDR2 YYEKEE (reference sequence). CDR3 size: 16 residues. With V trimmed by 2 bases and J by 3 bases, 9 bases remained unmatched. In nucleotides, the CDR3 is TGTGCCAGCAGCTTCCGTGGGGGACAGGGAATCTACGAGCAGTACTTC. Protein product: CASSFRGGQGIYEQYF.

This clonotype showed up just a few times. The V call is TRBV10-3, the J call TRBJ2-3; D possibly uses TRBD1 or TRBD2 (6 bases each). Germline lookup yields CDR1 ENHRY and CDR2 SYGVKD. This CDR3 has 16 amino acids. V was trimmed by 0 bases and J by 5 bases, leaving 15 bases between them. The CDR3 DNA reads TGTGCCATCAGTGAGTCGGCGCGGGCGGGACAAGATACGCAGTATTTT. This encodes CAISESARAGQDTQYF.

The chain uses TRBV28 and TRBJ1-2; maybe TRBD1 (5 bases). The CDR3 has 16 amino acids. Deletions cut 5 bases from V and 0 bases from J, with 16 bases between. From germline, CDR1 is MDHEN and CDR2 SYDVKM. This CDR3 reads CASSLPSGRANYGYTF. Here the CDR3 DNA reads TGTGCCAGCAGTCTTCCCTCGGGACGGGCTAACTATGGCTACACCTTC.

There are a few counts of this clonotype. The chain uses TRBV9 and TRBJ2-7, with 7 bases that match TRBD2. This CDR3 has 15 amino acids. V lost 4 bases, J lost 2 bases, and 9 bases stayed unmatched. Looked up from germline, CDR1 is SGDLS and CDR2 is YYNGEE. CDR3 coding DNA: TGTGCCAGCAGCCCTAGGGAGGGCCGTACCTACGAGCAGTACTTC. This encodes CASSPREGRTYEQYF.

The chain links TRBV5-1 to TRBJ2-7; D possibly uses TRBD1 or TRBD2 (5 bases each). This CDR3 is 15 amino acids long. Germline-derived CDR1 and CDR2 are SGHRS and YFSETQ. V was clipped by 5 bases and J by 0 bases, with 15 bases between them. CDR3 residues: CASRPAGTFSYEQYF. The CDR3 nucleotides read TGCGCCAGCAGGCCGGCCGGGACGTTCTCCTACGAGCAGTACTTC.

This clonotype was seen a few times. CDR3 in amino acids: CASSLAESDSGSPLHF. For the CDR3, the DNA is TGTGCCAGCAGCTTAGCGGAATCGGACAGCGGATCACCCCTCCACTTT. V gene TRBV7-2 combines with J gene TRBJ1-6; D is perhaps TRBD1 (6 bases). The V and J ends lost 0 bases and 10 bases respectively, with 16 bases between them. CDR1 is SGHTA and CDR2 is FQGNSA in the germline V gene. This CDR3 is built from 16 residues.

The V and J genes are TRBV12-3 or TRBV12-4 and TRBJ2-1; D might be TRBD1 or TRBD2, each matching 6 bases. Trimming took off 3 bases at V and 4 bases at J, with 13 bases between the two ends. This CDR3 is built from 15 residues. The chain's CDR3 is CASSFMRGRYNEQFF. The DNA for the CDR3 is TGTGCCAGCAGTTTCATGAGGGGGAGGTACAATGAGCAGTTCTTC.

This chain uses TRBV28 with TRBJ2-5, with 9 bases aligning to TRBD1. CDR1 and CDR2 (germline): MDHEN, SYDVKM. The V and J ends lost 6 bases and 5 bases, in that order; junction bases with no gene match: 10. The CDR3 loop spans 15 amino acids. In nucleotides, the CDR3 is TGTGCCAGCAGCTTAGCAGGACAGGGGCGGGAGACCCAGTACTTC. Translated: CASSLAGQGRETQYF.

J is TRBJ1-1 and V is TRBV4-2, with TRBD1 identical over 7 bases. The ends lost 3 bases at V and 11 bases at J; junction bases unmatched: 9. This CDR3 is 13 amino acids long. Germline V CDR1 and CDR2: LGHNA, YNFKEQ. CDR3 sequence reads: CASSQGDRVGAFF. DNA for the CDR3: TGTGCCAGCAGCCAGGGAGACAGGGTTGGGGCTTTCTTT.

The V and J genes are TRBV2 and TRBJ2-2; TRBD1 matches 7 bases. The CDR3 sequence is 15 residues long. V was pared by 4 bases and J by 1 base, with 3 bases of the junction left unmatched. Germline CDR1 and CDR2: SNHLY and FYNNEI. CDR3 protein: CASSADRRNTGELFF. CDR3 nucleotide sequence: TGTGCCAGCAGTGCGGACAGGCGGAACACCGGGGAGCTGTTTTTT.

The CDR3 protein is CASSLMDSLAEAFF. The CDR3 nucleotides read TGTGCCAGCAGTTTAATGGACAGCCTCGCTGAAGCTTTCTTT. The J gene is TRBJ1-1, the V gene TRBV12-3 or TRBV12-4; TRBD1 might be the D (6 bases). V was trimmed by 2 bases and J by 6 bases, leaving 13 bases between them. The CDR3 consists of 14 residues.

This clonotype was found a few times. This chain uses TRBV6-6 with TRBJ2-1; D possibly corresponds to TRBD2 (5 bases). The germline V gene has CDR1 MNHNY and CDR2 SVGAGI (reference sequence). The CDR3 runs to 15 residues. V was pared by 0 bases and J by 7 bases, with 13 bases between. CDR3 coding DNA: TGTGCCAGCAGTTACTCGACTAACCCTATGAATGAGCAGTTCTTC. Amino acids: CASSYSTNPMNEQFF.